Reported below is one T cell receptor (beta chain). No antigen is known for it. The data were taken from a study of blood T cells in healthy people across ages. Findings and caveats of the study: In these data, TCR beta diversity tracked strongly with naive T cell percentage.

This CDR3 contains 15 residues. Germline CDR1 reads DFQATT; CDR2 reads SNEGSKA (reference sequence). The trim removed 6 bases at V and 5 bases at J, leaving 13 bases unmatched. Combining a sample-barcoded 5' primer with a J-beta primer mix, a second PCR ran for about 7 to 11 cycles. Every sample gave at least 2.5 million paired-end reads containing CDR3. One entry per CDR3 protein results from TCRdb running MiXCR on the 5' RACE reads. The table shows about 1.8 million distinct CDR3 sequences, with around half occurring only once. V gene TRBV20-1 combines with J gene TRBJ1-5; 7 bases map to TRBD1. This sequence was found in a woman between 35 and 50 years old in good health. The sample was blood. Here the CDR3 DNA reads TGCAGTGCCCCGAAACAGGGGTTGTGGGATCAGCCCCAGCATTTT. This codes for CSAPKQGLWDQPQHF.